This T cell receptor (beta chain) was profiled in a study of shared clonotypes between healthy human individuals (dated by TCRdb to 2018 to 2021). Broadly, across the study: A couple of women and three men aged 18 to 49 years were included in the cohort. For each donor, CD4 naive and CD4 memory were each run on three plates, CD8 naive on two plates, and CD8 memory on one plate. To estimate repertoire size and how much clonotypes are shared between individuals, the study performed deep sequencing of blood TCR repertoires from about five healthy adults. To increase sequencing depth and limit assay-specific biases, different laboratories used diverse techniques to prepare libraries and sequence TCR repertoires. Per donor, leukapheresis produced somewhere between about 0.9 and 10 billion PBMCs. Beyond this particular receptor, the publication reports: Across four donors, about 5% of naive CD4, more than 3% of naive CD8, under 2.5% of memory CD4, and 0.4% of memory CD8 clonotypes were shared. Sampling was limited to blood, and TCR repertoires in tissue likely differ from TCR repertoires in blood. Because the study included only a small number of donors, the genetic and exposure-history diversity represented was limited. Higher generation probabilities were observed for clonotypes shared by all four sorted-subset donors than for non-shared clonotypes. Larger estimated clonotype richness was generally found for naive subsets than for memory subsets. Pairwise subsampling led to the expectation that sequencing depth would affect the degree of clonotype sharing among donors. Even with the large sequencing depth, rarefaction of the sorted-subset datasets indicated that sequencing was incomplete.

About this clone: Its antigen is still unknown. Base qualities are missing; no much larger clone stands one base away.

Donors were healthy HIV-negative adults with no recently reported acute infections or vaccinations. All donors were Caucasian adults living in Nashville, Tennessee, USA. CD8 memory samples combined magnetically selected CD45RO+ cells with CCR7-negative CD45RA+ effector memory (TemRA) cells. Blood was obtained by leukapheresis, after which PBMCs were separated by Ficoll-Histopaque density gradient centrifugation and cryopreserved in liquid nitrogen vapor phase. Analytical flow cytometry was used to check the purity and quantity of every magnetically sorted T cell population. Genomic DNA was isolated from every sorted fraction and measured by UV absorbance on a Nanodrop 2000c. Using the deep immunoSEQ assay, multiplex PCR amplified TCR CDR3 regions from genomic DNA. Extracted genomic DNA from each cell subset was spread evenly across all wells of several immunoSEQ 96-well plates, with each plate serving as a replicate. Each replicate PCR for sorted subsets received 150 to 250 ng genomic DNA, equal to about 29,000 T cell genomes. Purified libraries were measured with a Qubit 3.0 fluorometer, size-checked on a Bioanalyzer 2100, and measured again with the KAPA Library Quantification kit. Every immunoSEQ 96-well plate was sequenced on a separate single-read 150-cycle Illumina NextSeq 550 flow cell. As for how the authors treated the data: The immunoSEQ output contained only junctional sequences without quality scores, so filtering could not match that applied to full-length reads. Sequences were annotated with PyIR, a Python wrapper for IgBLAST v1.9, and V/J genes and CDR3 were assigned using IMGT germline references. Reads were filtered out if the reads had weak V/J assignments (E-value above 1e-6), no CDR3, stop codons, out-of-frame junctions, or ambiguous translated residues. V3J clonotypes were defined as sequences sharing an identical inferred V gene, J gene, and CDR3 amino acid sequence. Percentage overlap between repertoires was calculated by dividing the number of shared unique clonotypes by the size of the smaller repertoire. Three approaches were used to assess repertoire richness: RTK rarefaction, the Chao1 estimator, and Recon v2.1 estimates of unobserved clonotypes. Generation probabilities for all TCRbeta clonotypes obtained by the gDNA method from several donors were computed using OLGA. In TCRdb, the immuneACCESS table is reduced to in-frame sequences with V and J assigned. These tables do not hold every clone; where another copy was compared, an unresolved V gene accounts for under half, and the others remain unexplained. V, J and clone size reflect that table, while D and trimming were determined from the DNA. The sample table shows over 300,000 clones, and roughly 91% are seen once. The ten largest clones represent roughly 16% of the sample.

V drops 3 bases and J drops 0 bases, leaving 11 bases in between. CDR1 and CDR2 were assigned from the germline V gene (reference sequence) as PRHDT and FYEKMQ. The CDR3 goes from the cysteine to the phenylalanine over 15 residues. Of all the DNA, just the CDR3 is kept, 45 bases in frame from base 1. This TCR was recovered from a man younger than 30 in good health. Specimen: memory CD8+ T cells sorted from blood. According to the study, the label for this sample's cell subset or site signals: CD45RO+ cells pooled with CCR7-negative TemRA cells. The V and J genes are TRBV13 and TRBJ1-1; TRBD1 could be the D gene, as 6 bases match. At the DNA level, the sequence is TGTGCCAGCAGCTTGGCGGGACACCTGAACACTGAAGCTTTCTTT. Translated, it reads CASSLAGHLNTEAFF.